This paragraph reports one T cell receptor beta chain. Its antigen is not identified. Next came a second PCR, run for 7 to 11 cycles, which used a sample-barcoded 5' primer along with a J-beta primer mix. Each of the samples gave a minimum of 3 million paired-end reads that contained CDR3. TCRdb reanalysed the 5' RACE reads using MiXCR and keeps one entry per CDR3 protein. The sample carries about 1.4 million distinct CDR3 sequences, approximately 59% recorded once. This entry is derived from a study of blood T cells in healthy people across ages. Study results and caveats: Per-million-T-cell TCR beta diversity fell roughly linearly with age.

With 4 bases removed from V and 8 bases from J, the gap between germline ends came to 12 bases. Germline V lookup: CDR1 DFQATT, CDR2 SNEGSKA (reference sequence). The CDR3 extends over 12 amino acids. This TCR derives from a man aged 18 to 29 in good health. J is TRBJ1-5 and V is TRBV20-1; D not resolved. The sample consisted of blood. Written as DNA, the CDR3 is TGCAGTGCTAAGGCGGGAAGGGAGCCCCAGCATTTT. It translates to CSAKAGREPQHF.